This TCR beta chain was captured by sequencing in a study of blood T cells in healthy people across ages. For the study at large: For every two T cells, template switching captured about one barcoded beta molecule.

At least ten counts were recorded for this clonotype. Sample-barcoded 5' priming and a J-beta primer mix drove a second PCR of 7 to 11 cycles. TCRdb redid the calling of the 5' RACE reads with MiXCR, one entry per CDR3 protein. Here the sample spans hundreds of thousands of distinct CDR3 sequences, 56% being singletons. The sequencing input was blood. The TCR comes from a man in his forties or fifties in good health.

This CDR3 reads CSARPPSDVGETQYF. The DNA for the CDR3 is TGCAGTGCTCGCCCACCGTCCGACGTCGGGGAGACCCAGTACTTC. This chain links TRBV20-1 with TRBJ2-5; unclear D gene. Trimming removed 5 bases at V and 5 bases at J, with 21 bases between. The CDR3 is 15 amino acids. CDR1 and CDR2 from the germline V gene are DFQATT and SNEGSKA (reference sequence).